This entry describes one T cell receptor beta chain. Its antigen remains unknown. These data come from a study of CD8 T cells in ankylosing spondylitis. Study-level points and caveats: About 8 highly homologous variants made up a TCR beta motif, and this motif appeared characteristic of ankylosing spondylitis blood.

TCRdb re-called the 5' RACE reads through MiXCR, storing one row per CDR3 protein. The repertoire holds 350,000 to 400,000 distinct CDR3 sequences, with about 20% as singletons. From germline, CDR1 is MNHEY and CDR2 SMNVEV (reference sequence). The CDR3 sequence is 18 residues long. V was clipped by 6 bases and J by 4 bases; unmatched bases: 16. The genes are TRBV27 and TRBJ2-2; 8 bases are shared with TRBD1. The sequence derives from a male donor with ankylosing spondylitis or in good health (not recorded which). The sample taken for sequencing was blood, either unsorted or a sorted T cell fraction (not recorded which). The CDR3 nucleotides read TGTGCCAGCAGCCGACTCGATGTGACAGGGGCTATCACCGGGGAGCTGTTTTTT. This gives the protein CASSRLDVTGAITGELFF.